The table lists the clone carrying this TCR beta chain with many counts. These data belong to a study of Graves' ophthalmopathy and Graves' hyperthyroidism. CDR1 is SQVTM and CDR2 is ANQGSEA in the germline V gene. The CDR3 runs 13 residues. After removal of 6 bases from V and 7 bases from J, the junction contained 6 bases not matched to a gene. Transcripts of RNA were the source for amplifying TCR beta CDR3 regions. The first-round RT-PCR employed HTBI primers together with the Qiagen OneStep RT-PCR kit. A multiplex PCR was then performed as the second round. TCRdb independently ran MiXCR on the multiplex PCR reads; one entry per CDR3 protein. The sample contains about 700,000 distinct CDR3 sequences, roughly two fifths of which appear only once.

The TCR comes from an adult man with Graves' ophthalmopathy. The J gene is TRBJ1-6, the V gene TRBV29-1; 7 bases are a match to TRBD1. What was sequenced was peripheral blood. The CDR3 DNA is TGCAGCGTAACAGGGGAGGGCAATTCACCCCTCCACTTT. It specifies CSVTGEGNSPLHF.